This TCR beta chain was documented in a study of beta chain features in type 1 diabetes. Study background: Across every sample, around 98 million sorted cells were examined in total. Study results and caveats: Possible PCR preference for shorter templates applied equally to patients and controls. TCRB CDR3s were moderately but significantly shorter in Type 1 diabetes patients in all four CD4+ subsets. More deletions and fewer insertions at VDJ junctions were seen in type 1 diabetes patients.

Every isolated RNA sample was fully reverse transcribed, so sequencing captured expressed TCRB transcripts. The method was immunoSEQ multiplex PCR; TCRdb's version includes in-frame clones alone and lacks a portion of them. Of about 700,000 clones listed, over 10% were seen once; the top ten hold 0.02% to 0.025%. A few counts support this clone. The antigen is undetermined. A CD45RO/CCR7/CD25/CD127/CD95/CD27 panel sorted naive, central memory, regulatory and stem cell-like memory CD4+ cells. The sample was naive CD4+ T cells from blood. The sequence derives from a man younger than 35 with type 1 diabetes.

Written as DNA, the CDR3 is TGTGCCTGGAATCCCGGACAGGGGGCTTATGGCTACACCTTC. Translating gives CAWNPGQGAYGYTF. V and J are TRBV30 and TRBJ1-2, with 11 bases matching TRBD1. Germline assignment: CDR1 GTSNPN and CDR2 SVGIG (reference sequence). The V segment lost 4 bases and the J segment 5 bases; nucleotides outside the gene matches: 6. This CDR3 is 14 amino acids long.